This is a list of T cell receptor beta chains from one sample in a study of blood T cell repertoires in COVID-19. Produced via immunoSEQ multiplex PCR; TCRdb's table is partial and in-frame only. This table holds approximately 190,000 clones, roughly 82% found once. Specimen: peripheral blood. The receptor set was obtained from a woman aged 55 to 70 with COVID-19, enrolled during active disease. Both conserved end residues are part of each CDR3. D genes are given only for firm matches. Size is omitted from some rows. Given values are once, few, many or a class for expanded clones.

CDR3aa: CASSFKEGIYSNQPQHF
CDR3nt: TGTGCCAGCAGTTTTAAAGAGGGTATCTATAGCAATCAGCCCCAGCATTTT
j_gene: TRBJ1-5
v_gene: TRBV28
d_gene: NA
abundance: NA

CDR3aa: CASSLSGSNQPQHF
CDR3nt: TGTGCCAGCAGTTTATCGGGTAGCAATCAGCCCCAGCATTTT
j_gene: TRBJ1-5
v_gene: TRBV28
d_gene: NA
abundance: many

CDR3aa: CASSPGLGAGGHHEQYF
CDR3nt: TGTGCCAGCAGCCCAGGCCTCGGAGCGGGAGGGCACCACGAGCAGTACTTC
j_gene: TRBJ2-7
v_gene: TRBV3-1/TRBV3-2
d_gene: TRBD2
abundance: NA

CDR3aa: CASSHRQGRLNTIYF
CDR3nt: TGTGCCAGCAGCCACCGACAGGGGAGACTAAACACCATATATTTT
j_gene: TRBJ1-3
v_gene: TRBV3-1/TRBV3-2
d_gene: TRBD1
abundance: NA

CDR3aa: CASSEGQGAGNTIYF
CDR3nt: TGTGCCAGCAGTGAGGGACAGGGGGCTGGAAACACCATATATTTT
j_gene: TRBJ1-3
v_gene: TRBV6-1
d_gene: TRBD1
abundance: NA

CDR3aa: CASSEGLVRETQYF
CDR3nt: TGTGCCAGCAGTGAAGGGCTAGTCCGCGAGACCCAGTACTTC
j_gene: TRBJ2-5
v_gene: TRBV2
d_gene: NA
abundance: few

CDR3aa: CASSQLAGAGTQYF
CDR3nt: TGTGCCAGCAGCCAGCTAGCGGGAGCTGGGACCCAGTACTTC
j_gene: TRBJ2-5
v_gene: TRBV7-3
d_gene: TRBD2
abundance: NA

CDR3aa: CASGSQGMNTEAFF
CDR3nt: TGTGCCAGCGGATCCCAGGGGATGAACACTGAAGCTTTCTTT
j_gene: TRBJ1-1
v_gene: TRBV27
d_gene: NA
abundance: NA

CDR3aa: CANSLTRWDEQYF
CDR3nt: TGTGCCAACAGCTTAACGCGGTGGGACGAGCAGTACTTC
j_gene: TRBJ2-7
v_gene: TRBV11-3
d_gene: NA
abundance: NA

CDR3aa: CASSLLPPSGGQGRTGELFF
CDR3nt: TGTGCCAGCAGCTTACTCCCCCCTAGCGGGGGGCAAGGGAGGACCGGGGAGCTGTTTTTT
j_gene: TRBJ2-2
v_gene: TRBV7-3
d_gene: TRBD2
abundance: NA

CDR3aa: CASSSGQKETQYF
CDR3nt: TGTGCCAGCAGTTCGGGACAGAAAGAGACCCAGTACTTC
j_gene: TRBJ2-5
v_gene: TRBV6-5
d_gene: TRBD1
abundance: few

CDR3aa: CASSQDARGHGYGYTF
CDR3nt: TGTGCCAGCAGCCAAGATGCAAGGGGGCACGGCTATGGCTACACCTTC
j_gene: TRBJ1-2
v_gene: TRBV3-1/TRBV3-2
d_gene: TRBD1
abundance: once

CDR3aa: CSVEPSGGAVQFF
CDR3nt: TGCAGCGTTGAACCTAGCGGGGGCGCCGTGCAGTTCTTC
j_gene: TRBJ2-1
v_gene: TRBV29-1
d_gene: TRBD2
abundance: once

CDR3aa: CASSRDRATGELFF
CDR3nt: TGTGCCAGCAGCCGGGACAGGGCCACCGGGGAGCTGTTTTTT
j_gene: TRBJ2-2
v_gene: TRBV7-2
d_gene: TRBD1
abundance: once

CDR3aa: CASSFAAFCRTGYYEQYF
CDR3nt: TGTGCCAGCAGCTTTGCGGCGTTCTGTCGGACAGGGTACTACGAGCAGTACTTC
j_gene: TRBJ2-7
v_gene: TRBV12-1
d_gene: NA
abundance: NA

CDR3aa: CASSGLEAARGAQHF
CDR3nt: TGTGCCAGTAGCGGACTCGAGGCAGCCCGAGGAGCCCAGCATTTT
j_gene: TRBJ1-5
v_gene: TRBV19
d_gene: NA
abundance: NA

CDR3aa: CATSDGMASGSTDTQYF
CDR3nt: TGTGCCACCAGTGATGGCATGGCTAGCGGGAGCACAGATACGCAGTATTTT
j_gene: TRBJ2-3
v_gene: TRBV24-1
d_gene: TRBD2
abundance: NA

CDR3aa: CASSDLTGVGTEAFF
CDR3nt: TGTGCCAGCTCAGACCTAACAGGGGTGGGCACTGAAGCTTTCTTT
j_gene: TRBJ1-1
v_gene: TRBV18
d_gene: TRBD1
abundance: once

CDR3aa: CASSPSKGLHGYTF
CDR3nt: TGTGCCAGCAGCCCCTCCAAGGGGTTGCATGGCTACACCTTC
j_gene: TRBJ1-2
v_gene: TRBV7-2
d_gene: NA
abundance: NA

CDR3aa: CASRYQGVGRGYTF
CDR3nt: TGTGCCAGCAGATATCAGGGGGTTGGTCGGGGCTACACCTTC
j_gene: TRBJ1-2
v_gene: TRBV27
d_gene: TRBD1
abundance: NA

CDR3aa: CASSGSDLANQETQYF
CDR3nt: TGTGCCAGCAGTGGTAGTGACCTAGCGAACCAAGAGACCCAGTACTTC
j_gene: TRBJ2-5
v_gene: TRBV25-1
d_gene: NA
abundance: NA

CDR3aa: CASSFPFSYEQYF
CDR3nt: TGTGCCAGCAGCTTTCCCTTCTCCTACGAGCAGTACTTC
j_gene: TRBJ2-7
v_gene: TRBV7-2
d_gene: NA
abundance: few

CDR3aa: CASRGLTYQPQHF
CDR3nt: TGTGCCAGCAGGGGACTCACCTATCAGCCCCAGCATTTT
j_gene: TRBJ1-5
v_gene: TRBV28
d_gene: NA
abundance: NA

CDR3aa: CASSLLAGGTTDTQYF
CDR3nt: TGTGCCAGCAGCTTACTAGCGGGAGGGACCACAGATACGCAGTATTTT
j_gene: TRBJ2-3
v_gene: TRBV5-6
d_gene: TRBD2
abundance: once

CDR3aa: CASSHPVGTNYGYTF
CDR3nt: TGCGCCAGCAGCCACCCCGTGGGCACCAACTATGGCTACACCTTC
j_gene: TRBJ1-2
v_gene: TRBV4-1
d_gene: NA
abundance: once

CDR3aa: CASSSGQGFEQYF
CDR3nt: TGTGCCAGCAGCTCGGGACAGGGGTTCGAGCAGTACTTC
j_gene: TRBJ2-7
v_gene: TRBV7-2
d_gene: TRBD1
abundance: NA

CDR3aa: CSVMDREDQPQHF
CDR3nt: TGCAGCGTGATGGACAGGGAGGATCAGCCCCAGCATTTT
j_gene: TRBJ1-5
v_gene: TRBV29-1
d_gene: TRBD1
abundance: NA

CDR3aa: CASSEVTGGIHSNQPQHF
CDR3nt: TGTGCCAGCAGTGAAGTGACAGGGGGTATTCATAGCAATCAGCCCCAGCATTTT
j_gene: TRBJ1-5
v_gene: TRBV6-1
d_gene: TRBD1
abundance: NA

CDR3aa: CASNPPTSAHEQYF
CDR3nt: TGTGCCAGCAACCCCCCGACTAGCGCCCACGAGCAGTACTTC
j_gene: TRBJ2-7
v_gene: TRBV28
d_gene: TRBD2
abundance: NA

CDR3aa: CATSSRTSGAGEEQFF
CDR3nt: TGTGCCACCAGCTCCCGGACTAGCGGGGCTGGGGAGGAGCAGTTCTTC
j_gene: TRBJ2-1
v_gene: TRBV15
d_gene: TRBD2
abundance: NA

CDR3aa: CAWSVDRGTGGYTF
CDR3nt: TGTGCCTGGAGTGTAGACAGGGGGACGGGTGGCTACACCTTC
j_gene: TRBJ1-2
v_gene: TRBV30
d_gene: TRBD1
abundance: NA

CDR3aa: CASSQGATGAGGYTF
CDR3nt: TGTGCCAGCAGCCAAGGAGCGACAGGGGCTGGTGGCTACACCTTC
j_gene: TRBJ1-2
v_gene: TRBV3-1/TRBV3-2
d_gene: TRBD1
abundance: NA

CDR3aa: CASSELGTGNQPQHF
CDR3nt: TGTGCCAGCAGTGAATTGGGGACAGGGAATCAGCCCCAGCATTTT
j_gene: TRBJ1-5
v_gene: TRBV6-1
d_gene: TRBD1
abundance: NA

CDR3aa: CASSLRTGEGSPLHF
CDR3nt: TGTGCCAGCAGCCTCAGGACAGGGGAAGGTTCACCCCTCCACTTT
j_gene: TRBJ1-6
v_gene: TRBV4-2
d_gene: TRBD1
abundance: NA

CDR3aa: CASSSGQGLSGANVLTF
CDR3nt: TGTGCCAGCAGTTCGGGACAGGGACTCTCTGGGGCCAACGTCCTGACTTTC
j_gene: TRBJ2-6
v_gene: TRBV6-2/TRBV6-3
d_gene: TRBD1
abundance: once

CDR3aa: CASRDSGGIEQFF
CDR3nt: TGTGCCAGCAGGGATAGCGGGGGGATTGAGCAGTTCTTC
j_gene: TRBJ2-1
v_gene: TRBV6-5
d_gene: TRBD2
abundance: once

CDR3aa: CASSQQGFGAFF
CDR3nt: TGTGCCAGCAGCCAACAGGGCTTTGGAGCTTTCTTT
j_gene: TRBJ1-1
v_gene: TRBV5-8
d_gene: NA
abundance: NA

CDR3aa: CASSTRDRGRDLAMNTEAFF
CDR3nt: TGTGCCAGCAGCACCCGGGACAGGGGGCGTGACTTAGCTATGAACACTGAAGCTTTCTTT
j_gene: TRBJ1-1
v_gene: TRBV7-9
d_gene: TRBD1
abundance: NA

CDR3aa: CASSLLTGHQETQYF
CDR3nt: TGTGCCAGCAGCCTACTGACAGGACACCAAGAGACCCAGTACTTC
j_gene: TRBJ2-5
v_gene: TRBV14
d_gene: NA
abundance: NA

CDR3aa: CASSSRRGPGTEAFF
CDR3nt: TGTGCCAGCAGCTCTAGAAGGGGGCCGGGTACTGAAGCTTTCTTT
j_gene: TRBJ1-1
v_gene: TRBV7-6
d_gene: TRBD1
abundance: NA

CDR3aa: CASSQGAESGGGAVQFF
CDR3nt: TGCGCCAGCAGCCAAGGCGCCGAATCCGGCGGGGGGGCTGTTCAGTTCTTC
j_gene: TRBJ2-1
v_gene: TRBV4-1
d_gene: TRBD2
abundance: NA

CDR3aa: CASSSQRAISYEQYF
CDR3nt: TGTGCCAGCAGTTCTCAGCGGGCGATCTCCTACGAGCAGTACTTC
j_gene: TRBJ2-7
v_gene: TRBV6-2/TRBV6-3
d_gene: NA
abundance: NA

CDR3aa: CSVEDPGKETQYF
CDR3nt: TGCAGCGTTGAAGACCCCGGGAAGGAGACCCAGTACTTC
j_gene: TRBJ2-5
v_gene: TRBV29-1
d_gene: NA
abundance: NA

CDR3aa: CASTPLGGSYEQYF
CDR3nt: TGTGCCAGCACCCCTCTTGGGGGGTCCTACGAGCAGTACTTC
j_gene: TRBJ2-7
v_gene: TRBV27
d_gene: NA
abundance: NA

CDR3aa: CASSYTLDKREPGEQFF
CDR3nt: TGTGCCAGCAGTTACACCTTGGATAAGCGGGAGCCTGGTGAGCAGTTCTTC
j_gene: TRBJ2-1
v_gene: TRBV6-2/TRBV6-3
d_gene: TRBD2
abundance: NA

CDR3aa: CASIVGGAAYNEQFF
CDR3nt: TGCGCCAGCATCGTTGGGGGGGCGGCCTACAATGAGCAGTTCTTC
j_gene: TRBJ2-1
v_gene: TRBV10-1
d_gene: NA
abundance: NA

CDR3aa: CASSSTGGLRQYF
CDR3nt: TGTGCCAGCAGCTCGACAGGGGGTCTCAGGCAGTACTTC
j_gene: TRBJ2-7
v_gene: TRBV5-4
d_gene: TRBD1
abundance: NA

CDR3aa: CASSLFGQGVDTQYF
CDR3nt: TGTGCCAGCAGTTTGTTTGGACAGGGTGTAGATACGCAGTATTTT
j_gene: TRBJ2-3
v_gene: TRBV28
d_gene: TRBD1
abundance: NA

CDR3aa: CASSFDRYNEQYF
CDR3nt: TGTGCCAGCAGCTTCGACAGGTACAACGAGCAGTACTTC
j_gene: TRBJ2-7
v_gene: TRBV7-2
d_gene: NA
abundance: few

CDR3aa: CASSLPGISYEQYF
CDR3nt: TGTGCCAGCAGCTTACCAGGGATTTCCTACGAGCAGTACTTC
j_gene: TRBJ2-7
v_gene: TRBV11-1
d_gene: NA
abundance: NA

CDR3aa: CASSFPGTLALNTIYF
CDR3nt: TGTGCCAGCAGCTTTCCGGGGACACTGGCGCTAAACACCATATATTTT
j_gene: TRBJ1-3
v_gene: TRBV6-2/TRBV6-3
d_gene: NA
abundance: NA

CDR3aa: CASSPDRGEYGYTF
CDR3nt: TGTGCCAGCAGTCCGGACAGGGGGGAGTATGGCTACACCTTC
j_gene: TRBJ1-2
v_gene: TRBV6-5
d_gene: TRBD1
abundance: NA

CDR3aa: CASSLDPDTLNTEAFF
CDR3nt: TGTGCCAGCAGCTTAGACCCCGACACCCTGAACACTGAAGCTTTCTTT
j_gene: TRBJ1-1
v_gene: TRBV7-8
d_gene: NA
abundance: NA

CDR3aa: CASSTGVVNTEAFF
CDR3nt: TGTGCCAGCTCAACAGGAGTCGTTAACACTGAAGCTTTCTTT
j_gene: TRBJ1-1
v_gene: TRBV18
d_gene: NA
abundance: NA

CDR3aa: CASSAGLAGWGGYEQYF
CDR3nt: TGTGCCAGCAGTGCCGGCCTAGCGGGATGGGGGGGCTACGAGCAGTACTTC
j_gene: TRBJ2-7
v_gene: TRBV6-1
d_gene: TRBD2
abundance: once

CDR3aa: CATRDTYGYTF
CDR3nt: TGTGCCACCAGGGACACCTATGGCTACACCTTC
j_gene: TRBJ1-2
v_gene: TRBV15
d_gene: NA
abundance: once

CDR3aa: CASSIRLGSTEAFF
CDR3nt: TGTGCCAGTAGTATTAGGCTGGGGAGCACTGAAGCTTTCTTT
j_gene: TRBJ1-1
v_gene: TRBV19
d_gene: NA
abundance: NA